The present T cell receptor (beta chain) was sequenced within a study of blood T cell repertoires in COVID-19 (TCRdb year 2020). Regarding the study in general: Samples covering the acute and convalescent phases of COVID-19 were provided by collaborators in the United States, Italy and Spain. The prospective study material was composed of cDNA or gDNA derived from T cells, B-cell-depleted T cells, or PBMCs. The dataset comprised deeply sampled blood TCRbeta repertoires from subjects exposed to, actively infected with, or recovered from COVID-19. The repertoires were released in a freely available public database meant as a resource for research on the immune response to SARS-CoV-2. Samples came from the ongoing ImmuneRACE study (first 160 participants) plus 1,254 subjects from 6 global collaborators. The sample metadata nearly always contained a de-identified subject ID, COVID-19 status, age in years and sex. Where HLA class I and class II types were available, the types were taken from metadata supplied by the sample provider, not from assay-based typing. Summary of the overall study and its limitations: The amount of clinical and demographic metadata varied by source and participant and was provided uncurated.

Whole blood was collected in K2EDTA tubes by collaborating institutions according to the institutions' own protocols. Collaborator samples were shipped for TCRbeta analysis as frozen whole blood, isolated PBMCs, or DNA extracted from either sample type. Reading from cysteine to phenylalanine, the CDR3 counts 14 amino acids. CDR3 DNA only is kept here, 42 bases in frame from base 1. Reading the germline V gene (reference sequence) gives CDR1 LNHDA and CDR2 SQIVND. As regards this clone: Its antigen remains unidentified. At one boundary the junction diverges from the germline segment, which might be a read error.

The immunoSEQ Assay, a bias-controlled multiplex PCR, was used to amplify TCRbeta CDR3 regions from genomic DNA. Per the authors' processing: The number of nucleated cells in each sample was estimated from the amplification of reference gene primers within the assay. To quantify the absolute abundance of each unique TCRbeta CDR3 rearrangement, sequence reads were collapsed and filtered. For each sample, productive Simpson clonality was calculated as the square root of Simpson's diversity index over productive rearrangements. TCRdb retrieved this table from immuneACCESS and kept in-frame rearrangements only. Not all clones are present; in checked studies, unresolved V genes account for under half, and no reason is known for the remainder. V, J and clone size were drawn from that table, and D and trimming were deduced from the DNA. The sample table records 140,000 to 150,000 clones; over 75% of these occur just once. The ten most abundant clones make up over 9.5% of the sample.

This TCR came from a man aged 55-75 years with active or convalescent COVID-19. The sequenced sample consisted of peripheral blood. The rearranged chain carries TRBV19 and TRBJ2-7; 8 nucleotides in the junction match TRBD1. The DNA sequence is given as TGTGCCAGTACCCTGACAGGGGTCTCCCACGAGCAGTACTTC. It codes for CASTLTGVSHEQYF.